This T cell receptor beta chain appears in the sequencing data of a study of blood T cell repertoires in COVID-19. About the study: The United States, Italy and Spain supplied acute and convalescent COVID-19 samples. Nucleic acid was either cDNA or gDNA, and it came from T cells, B-cell-depleted T cells, or PBMCs.

Under the authors' procedure: Reference gene primer amplification gave nucleated cell count estimates. Here immunoSEQ multiplex PCR was the method, and the copy in TCRdb shows in-frame clones only, minus some. V, J and clone size were drawn from that table, and D and trimming were deduced from the DNA. The sample records about 44,000 clones, nearly 90% being singletons. The CDR3 loop spans 15 amino acids. Germline V gives CDR1 ENHRY, CDR2 SYGVKD. V was cut by 0 bases and J by 3 bases, with 9 bases left in between. The specimen sequenced was peripheral blood. The sequence came from an older man with active COVID-19. The rearrangement joins TRBV10-3 to TRBJ1-5; no firm D call. The CDR3 DNA sequence: TGTGCCATCAGTGAGTCTAGCCAGCTCAATCAGCCCCAGCATTTT. Encoded protein: CAISESSQLNQPQHF.